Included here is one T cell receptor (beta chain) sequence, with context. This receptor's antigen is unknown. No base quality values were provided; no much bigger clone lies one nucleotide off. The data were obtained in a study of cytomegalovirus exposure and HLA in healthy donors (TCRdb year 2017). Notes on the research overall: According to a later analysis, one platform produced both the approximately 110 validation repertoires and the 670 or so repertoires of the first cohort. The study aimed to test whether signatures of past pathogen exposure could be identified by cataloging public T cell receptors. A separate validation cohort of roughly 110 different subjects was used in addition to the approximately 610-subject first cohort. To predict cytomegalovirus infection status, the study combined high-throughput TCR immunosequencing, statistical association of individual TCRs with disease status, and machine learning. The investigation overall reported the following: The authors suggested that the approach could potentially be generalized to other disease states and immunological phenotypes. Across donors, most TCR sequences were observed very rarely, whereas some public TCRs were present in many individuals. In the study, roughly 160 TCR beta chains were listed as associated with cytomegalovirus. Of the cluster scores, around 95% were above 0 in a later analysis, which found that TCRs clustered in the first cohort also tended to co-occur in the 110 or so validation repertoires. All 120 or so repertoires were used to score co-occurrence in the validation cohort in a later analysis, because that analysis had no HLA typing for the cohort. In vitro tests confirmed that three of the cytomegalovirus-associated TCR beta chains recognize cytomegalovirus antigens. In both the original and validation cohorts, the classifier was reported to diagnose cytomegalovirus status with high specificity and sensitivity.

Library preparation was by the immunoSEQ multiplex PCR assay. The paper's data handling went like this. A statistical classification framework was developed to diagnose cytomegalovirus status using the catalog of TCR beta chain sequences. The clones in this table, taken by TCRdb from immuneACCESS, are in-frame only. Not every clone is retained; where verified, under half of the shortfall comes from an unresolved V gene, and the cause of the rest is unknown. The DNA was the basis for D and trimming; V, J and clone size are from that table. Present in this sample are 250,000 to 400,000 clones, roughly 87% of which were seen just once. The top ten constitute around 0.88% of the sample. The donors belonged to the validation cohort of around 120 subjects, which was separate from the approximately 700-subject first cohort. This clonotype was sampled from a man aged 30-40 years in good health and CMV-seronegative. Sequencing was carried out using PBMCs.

The nucleotide sequence reads TGTGCCAGCAGCGGATATAGCGGTAGCACAGATACGCAGTATTTT. This encodes CASSGYSGSTDTQYF. The chain uses TRBV9 and TRBJ2-3; TRBD2 is a weak D gene call, 6 bases matching. V is clipped by 3 bases and J by 0 bases, and the sequence between their germline boundaries is 11 bases long. CDR1 and CDR2, per the germline V gene, are SGDLS and YYNGEE. Its CDR3 holds 15 amino acids, cysteine through phenylalanine. The kept DNA is CDR3 alone, 45 bases in frame from the first base.